The source of this TCR beta chain is a study of T cell responses to AZD1222 COVID-19 vaccine. Study-level background: Both about-4-week and about-12-week second-dose recipients were combined. Whole-study results and caveats: Clonal diversity was possibly underestimated; the donors were predominantly white British and more often female.

Note on this clone: Its antigen is undetermined.

The data were produced by immunoSEQ multiplex PCR, yet TCRdb's version contains in-frame clones alone and is incomplete. The data contain under 110,000 clones, 90% of them seen just once; the ten biggest clones take up approximately 5%. The CDR3 is made up of 15 amino acids. Germline V gene sequence: CDR1 SGHNT, CDR2 YYREEE (reference sequence). The germline V and J ends were trimmed by 3 bases and 6 bases, with 16 bases remaining between them. This clonotype was sampled from an adult in good health. Sequenced material: peripheral blood, taken on day 0 of AZD1222 vaccination. This chain links TRBV5-4 with TRBJ2-1; possibly TRBD2 for D (6 bases). CDR3 in amino acids: CASSSGASSANEQFF. The CDR3 coding sequence is TGTGCCAGCAGCTCGGGAGCCTCTAGCGCCAATGAGCAGTTCTTC.